This TCR beta chain is from a study of cytotoxic CD8 clonotypes in ibrutinib-treated CLL. Study at large: Investigators reported some 24 partial and 2 complete responses; after median around 63 months, about 15 patients remained remitted and some twelve progressed. Mean values per sample were around 250,000 productive templates and 75,000 to 100,000 productive rearrangements.

A word on this clone: Its antigen remains unknown.

CDR3 length equals 17 residues. CDR1 is SGHTA and CDR2 is FQGTGA in the germline V gene. V dropped 2 bases and J dropped 6 bases, with 21 bases sitting between them. Study-wide findings and caveats: The study found baseline clonality above age-matched healthy donors, tracking circulating CD8+ T-cell counts.

The source of about 2 micrograms of genomic DNA for TCR beta libraries was cryopreserved PBMCs. Libraries were prepared by immunoSEQ multiplex PCR; TCRdb keeps only in-frame clonotypes and omits some of them. The table shows around 41,000 clones, with 60% to 75% occurring only once. The sequence came from a human donor with chronic lymphocytic leukemia. The chain joins TRBV7-3 to TRBJ2-3; TRBD1 might be the D (7 bases). Here the sequenced sample was PBMCs, taken at disease progression, from a patient treated with ibrutinib. CDR3 residues: CASSLYLGGGSVDTQYF. The CDR3 nucleotides are TGTGCCAGCAGCTTATATTTAGGAGGGGGCTCGGTCGATACGCAGTATTTT.